This record covers a single T cell receptor beta chain. This clonotype was picked up a small number of times. It lacks a known antigen. Base qualities are not recorded, but no much larger clone differs from it by a single base. The protocol used for the library was PCR. TCRdb lists the instrument as Illumina HiSeq 2500. TCR library preparation used molecular barcoding, with unique molecular identifiers applied to normalize quantification of the TCRbeta repertoire. TCRdb applied fastp at Q25 and MiXCR to the public reads, then kept only in-frame beta chains. Rows are combined by CDR3 protein, so each entry shows the most common genes and DNA. This sample is represented by almost 500,000 distinct CDR3 sequences; 10% of them were singletons. The ten largest clones take up about 2% of the sample. The junction shows trimming of 3 bases on V and 0 bases on J, plus 13 bases between the germline ends. In the germline V gene (reference sequence), CDR1 corresponds to DFQATT and CDR2 to SNEGSKA. From the cysteine up to the phenylalanine, the CDR3 has a length of 15 residues. The DNA shown is the 45-base CDR3, in frame from base 1.

This entry comes from a study of T-cell reconstitution after alpha-beta-depleted transplantation in children (dated by TCRdb to the mid-2010s). Study-level background: Using TCR repertoire profiling, the study quantitatively followed how T-cell immune reconstitution unfolded in children after TCRalphabeta/CD19-depleted allogeneic hematopoietic cell transplantation.

Paper-wide results and their limitations: Hyperexpanded clone frequencies declined over subsequent months; after one year, T-cell counts and TCRbeta diversity were mostly attributed to newly produced T cells. In some patients, high TCRbeta diversity at day 60 was attributed to recipient T cells and intrathymic progenitors that had survived conditioning. About two months after transplant, the apparently early recovery of alphabetaT-cell counts reportedly depended on just several hundred clones that had expanded rapidly and came from non-depleted graft cells.

The sample's treatment or condition, from its label and the paper: allogeneic hematopoietic cell transplantation with graft depleted of TCRalphabeta T cells and CD19 B cells. The children who served as transplant recipients had been given grafts of TCRalphabeta/CD19-depleted allogeneic hematopoietic cells. This specimen was PBMCs, taken before TCRalphabeta/CD19-depleted stem cell transplant. The receptor's source is a child younger than 10 with inherited bone marrow failure, due to receive a stem cell transplant. The chain is made from TRBV20-1 and TRBJ2-3; a confident D gene designation cannot be given. The DNA is TGCAGTGCTAGCCCGCCGTTAACTAGCACAGATACGCAGTATTTT. It specifies CSASPPLTSTDTQYF.